This is a list of T cell receptor beta chains from one sample in a study of Ad26.COV2.S vaccination and SARS-CoV-2 variants. TCRdb's copy holds only in-frame clones and misses some; the assay was immunoSEQ multiplex PCR. The table shows some 240,000 clones, with 87% occurring only once. The sequenced sample was peripheral blood, obtained in a trial of Ad26.COV2.S vaccine versus placebo. These receptors were taken from a person between 18 and 60 years old who received the Ad26.COV2.S COVID-19 vaccine or a placebo. CDR3s include the opening cysteine and the closing phenylalanine or tryptophan. Each record gives: CDR3 length, clone size, V gene, J gene, D gene, CDR3 protein, CDR3 DNA. A D gene is named only where the DNA matches it firmly. Only part of the rows carry a size: once, few, many, or a class if the clone is expanded.

15,NA,TRBV7-2,TRBJ2-5,NA,CASSLGGHKGETQYF,TGTGCCAGCAGCTTAGGCGGTCACAAGGGAGAGACCCAGTACTTC
15,NA,TRBV5-6,TRBJ2-7,TRBD2,CASSPGGTSSYEQYF,TGTGCCAGCAGCCCGGGAGGCACTAGCTCCTACGAGCAGTACTTC
15,NA,TRBV24-1,TRBJ2-3,NA,CATSEGSSVVDTQYF,TGTGCCACCAGTGAGGGTTCTAGCGTTGTGGATACGCAGTATTTT
15,NA,TRBV18,TRBJ1-2,NA,CASSPSPSPNYGYTF,TGTGCCAGCTCACCATCCCCCAGTCCTAACTATGGCTACACCTTC
14,NA,TRBV29-1,TRBJ1-5,NA,CSARTGLGNQPQHF,TGCAGCGCCAGAACAGGGTTAGGCAATCAGCCCCAGCATTTT
15,once,TRBV15,TRBJ2-1,TRBD2,CATSGTSDSYNEQFF,TGTGCCACCAGCGGGACTAGCGATTCCTACAATGAGCAGTTCTTC
13,NA,TRBV11-3,TRBJ2-5,NA,CASSLRVAETQYF,TGTGCCAGCAGCTTACGGGTTGCGGAGACCCAGTACTTC
14,NA,TRBV18,TRBJ1-5,NA,CASSPTRDLQPQHF,TGTGCCAGCTCACCAACCAGGGATTTACAGCCCCAGCATTTT
13,NA,TRBV5-6,TRBJ1-2,NA,CASSLGQYYGYTF,TGTGCCAGCAGCTTGGGGCAGTACTATGGCTACACCTTC
13,NA,TRBV12-3/TRBV12-4,TRBJ2-5,NA,CASSGGFQETQYF,TGTGCCAGCAGTGGGGGTTTCCAAGAGACCCAGTACTTC
16,NA,TRBV9,TRBJ2-1,TRBD2,CASSVAPSGGANEQFF,TGTGCCAGCAGCGTAGCACCTAGCGGGGGGGCGAATGAGCAGTTCTTC
15,NA,TRBV24-1,TRBJ1-2,TRBD1,CATSDLPGGSGGYTF,TGTGCCACCAGTGATCTTCCAGGGGGCTCTGGCGGCTACACCTTC
15,NA,TRBV19,TRBJ2-7,TRBD1,CASSIQGTASYEQYF,TGTGCCAGTAGTATCCAGGGGACAGCATCCTACGAGCAGTACTTC
13,NA,TRBV6-5,TRBJ2-7,NA,CASSTSGSYEQYF,TGTGCCAGCAGTACCTCGGGCTCCTACGAGCAGTACTTC
17,NA,TRBV14,TRBJ2-2,TRBD2,CASSQGMEREGTGELFF,TGTGCCAGCAGCCAAGGAATGGAGCGGGAGGGTACCGGGGAGCTGTTTTTT
15,NA,TRBV5-5,TRBJ1-5,TRBD1,CASSSGTGKNQPQHF,TGTGCCAGCAGCTCCGGGACAGGGAAAAATCAGCCCCAGCATTTT
18,once,TRBV19,TRBJ2-4,TRBD1,CASSDSGTGPLAKNIQYF,TGTGCCAGTTCCGACTCCGGGACAGGGCCCTTAGCCAAAAACATTCAGTACTTC
15,NA,TRBV29-1,TRBJ2-3,TRBD2,CSVDRRREGIDTQYF,TGCAGCGTTGATCGTAGGCGGGAGGGTATAGATACGCAGTATTTT
14,NA,TRBV7-2,TRBJ1-1,NA,CASSLGFMNTEAFF,TGTGCCAGCAGCTTAGGGTTCATGAACACTGAAGCTTTCTTT
17,NA,TRBV11-2,TRBJ2-3,TRBD2,CASSRHLGSGATDTQYF,TGTGCCAGCAGCCGTCACCTCGGCAGCGGGGCCACAGATACGCAGTATTTT
16,NA,TRBV3-1/TRBV3-2,TRBJ1-4,NA,CASSRQGRTTNEKLFF,TGTGCCAGCAGCCGACAAGGCAGAACAACTAATGAAAAACTGTTTTTT
16,once,TRBV3-1/TRBV3-2,TRBJ2-2,NA,CASRLRPGRGTGELFF,TGTGCCAGCAGACTCCGGCCGGGGAGAGGGACCGGGGAGCTGTTTTTT
15,NA,TRBV19,TRBJ2-1,TRBD1,CASSPGQGRYNEQFF,TGTGCCAGTAGTCCGGGACAGGGTAGGTACAATGAGCAGTTCTTC
19,NA,TRBV5-6,TRBJ2-5,TRBD1,CASSLSNRYFSTGEETQYF,TGTGCCAGCAGCTTGTCCAACAGATATTTCTCCACAGGGGAAGAGACCCAGTACTTC
13,NA,TRBV19,TRBJ1-5,NA,CASSVRGGQPQHF,TGTGCCAGTAGTGTCAGGGGAGGGCAGCCCCAGCATTTT
15,NA,TRBV11-2,TRBJ1-2,NA,CASSLAGDVRYGYTF,TGTGCCAGCAGCTTAGCGGGGGACGTACGTTATGGCTACACCTTC
14,NA,TRBV6-6,TRBJ1-3,TRBD1,CASSRQGMRNTIYF,TGTGCCAGCAGCCGACAGGGGATGAGAAACACCATATATTTT
18,NA,TRBV24-1,TRBJ2-2,TRBD2,CATSDVAGLAGVSGELFF,TGTGCCACCAGTGACGTAGCGGGACTAGCGGGAGTTTCCGGGGAGCTGTTTTTT
15,NA,TRBV27,TRBJ2-5,NA,CASRWTAAYEETQYF,TGTGCCAGCAGATGGACTGCTGCCTATGAAGAGACCCAGTACTTC
16,NA,TRBV7-8,TRBJ2-3,TRBD2,CASSLEGGRPTDTQYF,TGTGCCAGCAGCTTAGAGGGCGGGAGGCCCACAGATACGCAGTATTTT
19,NA,TRBV4-1,TRBJ1-1,NA,CASSQEFFKEPRMNTEAFF,TGCGCCAGCAGCCAAGAGTTCTTCAAAGAGCCCAGGATGAACACTGAAGCTTTCTTT
15,NA,TRBV10-3,TRBJ1-5,NA,CAISGLGEGSQPQHF,TGTGCCATCAGCGGCCTTGGGGAGGGGAGTCAGCCCCAGCATTTT
14,NA,TRBV28,TRBJ2-1,TRBD2,CASSLAGGKVEQFF,TGTGCCAGCAGCCTAGCGGGAGGGAAGGTGGAGCAGTTCTTC
15,NA,TRBV5-1,TRBJ2-1,NA,CASSAGGGVYNEQFF,TGCGCCAGCAGCGCTGGAGGGGGGGTTTACAATGAGCAGTTCTTC
21,NA,TRBV4-2,TRBJ1-5,TRBD1,CASSPRGYRGRIGGSNQPQHF,TGTGCCAGCAGCCCACGGGGGTACAGGGGGCGTATAGGAGGGAGCAATCAGCCCCAGCATTTT
18,NA,TRBV7-6,TRBJ1-1,TRBD1,CASSSNWDRRSMNTEAFF,TGTGCCAGCAGCTCGAACTGGGACAGGCGCTCCATGAACACTGAAGCTTTCTTT
15,NA,TRBV7-2,TRBJ2-3,TRBD2,CASSTPGTNRDTQYF,TGTGCCAGCAGCACCCCCGGGACTAATCGAGATACGCAGTATTTT
15,NA,TRBV7-2,TRBJ2-5,NA,CASSLVMGRQETQYF,TGTGCCAGCAGCTTAGTAATGGGCCGCCAAGAGACCCAGTACTTC
14,NA,TRBV19,TRBJ2-7,TRBD2,CASRLAGGDSEQYF,TGTGCCAGCCGACTAGCGGGGGGGGATAGCGAGCAGTACTTC
11,NA,TRBV7-2,TRBJ2-7,NA,CASSRGSEQYF,TGTGCCAGCTCCAGAGGGTCAGAGCAGTACTTC
14,NA,TRBV6-4,TRBJ1-2,TRBD1,CASSGGTGGYGYTF,TGTGCCAGCAGTGGAGGTACAGGGGGTTATGGCTACACCTTC
17,NA,TRBV6-4,TRBJ2-3,TRBD2,CASPGSRAGGVKDTQYF,TGTGCCAGCCCGGGTTCGCGAGCGGGGGGGGTTAAGGATACGCAGTATTTT
12,NA,TRBV12-3/TRBV12-4,TRBJ1-2,NA,CASSSGTLRPTF,TGTGCCAGCAGTTCCGGGACCCTGAGGCCCACCTTC